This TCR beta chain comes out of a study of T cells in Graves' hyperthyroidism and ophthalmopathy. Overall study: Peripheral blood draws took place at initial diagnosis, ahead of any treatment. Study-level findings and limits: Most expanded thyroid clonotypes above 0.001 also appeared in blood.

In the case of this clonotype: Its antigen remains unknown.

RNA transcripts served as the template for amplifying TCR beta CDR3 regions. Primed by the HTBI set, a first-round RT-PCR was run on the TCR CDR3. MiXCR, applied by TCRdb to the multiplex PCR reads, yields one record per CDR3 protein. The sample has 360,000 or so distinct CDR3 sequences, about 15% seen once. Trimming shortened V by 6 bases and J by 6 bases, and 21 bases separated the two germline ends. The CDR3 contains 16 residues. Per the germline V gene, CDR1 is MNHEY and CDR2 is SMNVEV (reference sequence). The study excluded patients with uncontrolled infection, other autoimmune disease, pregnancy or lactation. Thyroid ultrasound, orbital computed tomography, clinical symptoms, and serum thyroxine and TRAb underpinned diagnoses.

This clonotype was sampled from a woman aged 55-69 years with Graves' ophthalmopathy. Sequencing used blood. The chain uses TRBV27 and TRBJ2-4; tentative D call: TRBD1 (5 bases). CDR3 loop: CASRTRTQGLGNIQYF. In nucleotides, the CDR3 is TGTGCCAGCAGAACAAGGACACAAGGGCTCGGAAACATTCAGTACTTC.